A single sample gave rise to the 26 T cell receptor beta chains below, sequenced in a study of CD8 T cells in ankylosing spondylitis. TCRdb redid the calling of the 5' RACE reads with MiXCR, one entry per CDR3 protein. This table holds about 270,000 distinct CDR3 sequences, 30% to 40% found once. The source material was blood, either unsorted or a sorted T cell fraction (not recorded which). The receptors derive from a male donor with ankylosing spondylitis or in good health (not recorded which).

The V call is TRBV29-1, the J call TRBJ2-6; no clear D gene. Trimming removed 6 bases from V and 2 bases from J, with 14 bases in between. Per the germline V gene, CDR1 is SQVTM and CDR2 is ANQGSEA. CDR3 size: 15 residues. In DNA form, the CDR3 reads TGCAGCGTCCTCCGGACGGAGACTGGGGCCAACGTCCTGACTTTC. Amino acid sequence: CSVLRTETGANVLTF.

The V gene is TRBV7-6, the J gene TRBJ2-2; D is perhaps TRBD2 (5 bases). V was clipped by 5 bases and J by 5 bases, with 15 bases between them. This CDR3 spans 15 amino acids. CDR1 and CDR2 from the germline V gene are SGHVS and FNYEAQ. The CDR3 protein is CASSAPTTETGELFF. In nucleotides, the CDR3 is TGTGCCAGCAGCGCCCCGACTACCGAAACCGGGGAGCTGTTTTTT.

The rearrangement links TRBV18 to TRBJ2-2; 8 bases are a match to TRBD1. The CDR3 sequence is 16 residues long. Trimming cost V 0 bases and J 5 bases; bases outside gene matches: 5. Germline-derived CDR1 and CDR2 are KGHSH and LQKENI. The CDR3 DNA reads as TGTGCCAGCTCACCACCCTGGCAGGGGGCAACCGGGGAGCTGTTTTTT. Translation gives CASSPPWQGATGELFF.

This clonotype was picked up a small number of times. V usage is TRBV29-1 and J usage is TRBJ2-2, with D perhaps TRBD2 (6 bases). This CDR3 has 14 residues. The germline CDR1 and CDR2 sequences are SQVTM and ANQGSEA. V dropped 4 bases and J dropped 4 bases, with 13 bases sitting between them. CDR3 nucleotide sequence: TGCAGCGTTGTCGGGGGTTTTGGCACCGGGGAGCTGTTTTTT. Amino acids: CSVVGGFGTGELFF.

For the CDR3, the DNA is TGTGCCATCAGACAGGGGATGAACACTGAAGCTTTCTTT. It specifies CAIRQGMNTEAFF. This rearrangement joins TRBV10-3 to TRBJ1-1; 7 bases are a match to TRBD1. CDR3 length: 13 residues. Losses at the gene ends were 6 bases for V and 0 bases for J; bases not matched to a gene: 1. Germline CDR1 is ENHRY and CDR2 is SYGVKD.

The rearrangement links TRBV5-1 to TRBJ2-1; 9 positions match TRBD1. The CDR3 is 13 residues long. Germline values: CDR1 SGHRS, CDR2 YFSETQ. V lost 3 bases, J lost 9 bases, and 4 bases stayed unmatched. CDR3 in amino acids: CASSSGQGTEQFF. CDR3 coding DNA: TGCGCCAGCAGCTCCGGACAGGGGACTGAGCAGTTCTTC.

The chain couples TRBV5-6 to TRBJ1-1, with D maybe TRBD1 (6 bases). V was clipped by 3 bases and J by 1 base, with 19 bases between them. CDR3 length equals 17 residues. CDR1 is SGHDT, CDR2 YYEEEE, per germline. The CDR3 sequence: CASSYWGTHNANTEAFF. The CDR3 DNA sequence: TGTGCCAGCAGCTATTGGGGGACACATAACGCGAACACTGAAGCTTTCTTT.

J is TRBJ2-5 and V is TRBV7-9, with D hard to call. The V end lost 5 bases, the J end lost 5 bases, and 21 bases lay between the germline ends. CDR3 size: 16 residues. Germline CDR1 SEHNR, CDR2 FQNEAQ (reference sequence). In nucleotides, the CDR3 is TGTGCCAGCAGCAGAAAGGGCGTTACCGGGCGGGAGACCCAGTACTTC. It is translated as CASSRKGVTGRETQYF.

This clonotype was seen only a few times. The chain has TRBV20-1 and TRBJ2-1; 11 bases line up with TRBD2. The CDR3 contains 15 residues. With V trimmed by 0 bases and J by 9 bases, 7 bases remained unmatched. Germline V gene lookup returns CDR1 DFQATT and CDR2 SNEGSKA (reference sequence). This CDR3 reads CSARDPSGGKIEQFF. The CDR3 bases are TGCAGTGCTAGAGATCCTAGCGGGGGGAAGATTGAGCAGTTCTTC.

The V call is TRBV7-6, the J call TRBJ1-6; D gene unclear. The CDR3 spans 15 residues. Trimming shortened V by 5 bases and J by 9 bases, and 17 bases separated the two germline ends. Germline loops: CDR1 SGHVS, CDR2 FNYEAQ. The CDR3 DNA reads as TGTGCCAGCAGCCCGGGCACCCACGAAGTTTCACCCCTCCACTTT. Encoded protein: CASSPGTHEVSPLHF.

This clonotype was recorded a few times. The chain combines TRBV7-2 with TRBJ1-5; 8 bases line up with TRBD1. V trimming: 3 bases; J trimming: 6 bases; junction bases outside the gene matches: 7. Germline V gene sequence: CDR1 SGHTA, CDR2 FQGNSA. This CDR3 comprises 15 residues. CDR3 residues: CASSFQDRVGQPQHF. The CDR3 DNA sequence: TGTGCCAGCAGCTTCCAGGACAGGGTAGGTCAGCCCCAGCATTTT.

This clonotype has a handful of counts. CDR3 coding DNA: TGTGCCAGCAGCTTGGGACAGGTGGTCGCCTACAATGAGCAGTTCTTC. Translating it yields CASSLGQVVAYNEQFF. The chain recombines TRBV5-5 with TRBJ2-1; D is perhaps TRBD1 (6 bases). The length of the CDR3 is 16 residues. The germline CDR1 and CDR2 sequences are SGHKS and YYEKEE (reference sequence). Between the trimmed V and J ends, which lost 0 bases and 2 bases, there was a span of 12 bases.

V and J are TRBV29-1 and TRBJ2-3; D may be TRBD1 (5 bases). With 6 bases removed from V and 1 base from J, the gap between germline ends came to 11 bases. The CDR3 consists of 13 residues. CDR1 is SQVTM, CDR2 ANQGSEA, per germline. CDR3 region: CSVRQWGTDTQYF. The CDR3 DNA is TGCAGCGTCCGACAGTGGGGCACAGATACGCAGTATTTT.

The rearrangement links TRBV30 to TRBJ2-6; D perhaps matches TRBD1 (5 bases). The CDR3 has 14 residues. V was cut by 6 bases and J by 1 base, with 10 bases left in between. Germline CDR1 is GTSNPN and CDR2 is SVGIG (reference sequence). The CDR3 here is CACHQGSGANVLTF. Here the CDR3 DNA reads TGTGCCTGCCACCAGGGTTCTGGGGCCAACGTCCTGACTTTC.

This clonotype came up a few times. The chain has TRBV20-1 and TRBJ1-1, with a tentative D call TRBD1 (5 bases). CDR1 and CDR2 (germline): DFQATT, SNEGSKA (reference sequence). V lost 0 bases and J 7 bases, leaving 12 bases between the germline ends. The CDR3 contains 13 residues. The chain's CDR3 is CSARDTRGGEAFF. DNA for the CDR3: TGCAGTGCTAGAGATACTAGGGGTGGTGAAGCTTTCTTT.

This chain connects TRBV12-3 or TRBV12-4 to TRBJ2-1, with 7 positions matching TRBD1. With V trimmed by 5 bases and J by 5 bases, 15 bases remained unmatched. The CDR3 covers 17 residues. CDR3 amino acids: CASSITVDRVVDNEQFF. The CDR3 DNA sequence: TGTGCCAGCAGTATCACCGTCGACAGGGTTGTCGACAATGAGCAGTTCTTC.

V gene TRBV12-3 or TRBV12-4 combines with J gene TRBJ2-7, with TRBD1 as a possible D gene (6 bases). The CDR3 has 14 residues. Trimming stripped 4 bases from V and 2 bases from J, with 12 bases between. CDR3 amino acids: CASSSRTETYEQYF. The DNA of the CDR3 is TGTGCCAGCAGTTCACGGACAGAGACCTACGAGCAGTACTTC.

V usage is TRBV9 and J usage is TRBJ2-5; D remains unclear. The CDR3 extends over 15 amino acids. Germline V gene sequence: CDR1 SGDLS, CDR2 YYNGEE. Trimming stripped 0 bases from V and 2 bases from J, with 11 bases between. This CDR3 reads CASSVGGVRQETQYF. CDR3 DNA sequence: TGTGCCAGCAGCGTAGGAGGTGTCCGGCAAGAGACCCAGTACTTC.

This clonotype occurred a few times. CDR3 in amino acids: CASEGTRAYEQYF. The CDR3 region has the DNA TGTGCCAGCGAAGGGACTCGTGCCTACGAGCAGTACTTC. The chain carries TRBV28 and TRBJ2-7, with TRBD2 as a possible D gene (6 bases). The CDR3 has 13 amino acids. Between the trimmed V and J ends, which lost 8 bases and 2 bases, there was a span of 13 bases. Looked up from germline, CDR1 is MDHEN and CDR2 is SYDVKM.

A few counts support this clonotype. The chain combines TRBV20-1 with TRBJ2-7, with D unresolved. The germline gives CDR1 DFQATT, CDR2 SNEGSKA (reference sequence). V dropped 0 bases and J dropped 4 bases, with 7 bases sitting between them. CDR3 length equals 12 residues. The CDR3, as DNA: TGCAGTGCTAGAGAAGGCATTTACGAGCAGTACTTC. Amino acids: CSAREGIYEQYF.

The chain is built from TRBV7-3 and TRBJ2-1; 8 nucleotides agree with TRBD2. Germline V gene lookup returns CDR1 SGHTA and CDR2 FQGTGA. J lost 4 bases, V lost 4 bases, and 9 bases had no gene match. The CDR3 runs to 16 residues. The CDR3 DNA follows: TGTGCCAGCAGCTCAACGGGGGGGACTTCGTACAATGAGCAGTTCTTC. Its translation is CASSSTGGTSYNEQFF.

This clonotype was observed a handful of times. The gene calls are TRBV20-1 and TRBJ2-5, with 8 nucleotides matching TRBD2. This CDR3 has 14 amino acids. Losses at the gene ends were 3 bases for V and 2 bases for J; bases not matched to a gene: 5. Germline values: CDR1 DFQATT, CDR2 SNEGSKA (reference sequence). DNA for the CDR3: TGCAGTGCTAGGGGGGCGGGGGGACAAGAGACCCAGTACTTC. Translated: CSARGAGGQETQYF.

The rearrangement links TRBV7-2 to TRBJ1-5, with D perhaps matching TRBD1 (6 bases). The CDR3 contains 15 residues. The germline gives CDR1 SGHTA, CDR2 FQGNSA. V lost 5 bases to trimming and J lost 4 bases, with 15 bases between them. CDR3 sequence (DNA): TGTGCCAGCAGCCCTCCGGGACATAGGAATCAGCCCCAGCATTTT. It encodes CASSPPGHRNQPQHF.

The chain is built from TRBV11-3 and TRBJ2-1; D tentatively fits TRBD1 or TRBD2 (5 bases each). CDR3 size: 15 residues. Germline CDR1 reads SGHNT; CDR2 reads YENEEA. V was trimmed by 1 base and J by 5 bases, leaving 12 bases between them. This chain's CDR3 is CASSLVPGLNNEQFF. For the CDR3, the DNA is TGTGCCAGCAGCTTAGTCCCGGGGCTGAACAATGAGCAGTTCTTC. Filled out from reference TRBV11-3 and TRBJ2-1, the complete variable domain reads EAGVVQSPRYKIIEKKQPVAFWCNPISGHNTLYWYLQNLGQGPELLIRYENEEAVDDSQLPKDRFSAERLKGVDSTLKIQPAELGDSAVYLCASSLVPGLNNEQFFGPGTRLTVL.

As DNA, the CDR3 is TGTGCCAGCAGCTTAGGACAGGGCGCAGGGGAGACCCAGTACTTC. It translates to CASSLGQGAGETQYF. This rearrangement joins TRBV7-8 to TRBJ2-5; 7 positions agree with TRBD1. This CDR3 region has 15 residues. The V gene end was trimmed by 1 base and the J gene end by 5 bases; junction bases not matched to a gene: 7. Germline CDR1 and CDR2: SGHVS and FQNEAQ.

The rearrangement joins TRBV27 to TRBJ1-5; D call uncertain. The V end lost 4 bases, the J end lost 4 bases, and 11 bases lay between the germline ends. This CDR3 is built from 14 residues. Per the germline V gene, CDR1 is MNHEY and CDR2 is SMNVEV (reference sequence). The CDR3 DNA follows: TGTGCCAGCAGTTCCTTCCCCTTTAATCAGCCCCAGCATTTT. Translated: CASSSFPFNQPQHF.